Below, 27 T cell receptor beta chains from the same sample are listed, as sequenced in a study of CD8+ T cells in alopecia areata. cDNA serving as the sequencing template came from extracted, reverse transcribed RNA. Only in-frame clones appear in the TCRdb table, and some are missing; sequencing was by immunoSEQ multiplex PCR. The sample consists of more than 200,000 clones, roughly three fifths of them appearing once. Treatment of the sample: oral pan-JAK inhibitor, 5-10 mg twice daily. Here the sequenced sample was CD4+ T cells sorted from blood, taken at approximately week 42, from a patient treated with tofacitinib. These receptors all come from a human donor with alopecia areata.

This clone was detected only once. This rearrangement joins TRBV30 to TRBJ1-4; D call uncertain. V lost 0 bases and J lost 0, with 5 bases in between. CDR1 and CDR2 (germline): GTSNPN, SVGIG (reference sequence). CDR3 length: 14 residues. The DNA of the CDR3 is TGTGCCTGGAGTGTTCAAGCAACTAATGAAAAACTGTTTTTT. Encoded protein: CAWSVQATNEKLFF.

This chain connects TRBV5-1 to TRBJ1-1; 7 positions match TRBD1. The germline gives CDR1 SGHRS, CDR2 YFSETQ. This CDR3 spans 15 amino acids. V dropped 2 bases and J dropped 7; count of bases not matched to a gene: 11. CDR3 DNA: TGCGCCAGCAGCTTCGGTAGGGGACAGATCCTTGAAGCTTTCTTT. The encoded protein is CASSFGRGQILEAFF.

The chain has TRBV5-4 and TRBJ2-2, with D uncertain. The V and J ends lost 3 bases and 0 bases respectively, with 9 bases between them. This CDR3 spans 15 amino acids. The germline V gene encodes CDR1 SGHNT and CDR2 YYREEE (reference sequence). This CDR3 is CASSSGPSNTGELFF. CDR3 coding DNA: TGTGCCAGCAGCTCCGGACCTTCGAACACCGGGGAGCTGTTTTTT.

The chain links TRBV14 to TRBJ1-1; unclear D gene. The CDR3 contains 11 residues. Trimming left V 3 bases short and J 7 bases short, with 6 bases between. CDR1 is SGHDN and CDR2 is FVKESK in the germline V gene. In DNA, the CDR3 is TGTGCCAGCAGCCAGGGATATGAAGCTTTCTTT. It translates to CASSQGYEAFF.

The chain carries TRBV5-1 and TRBJ2-3; D is possibly TRBD2 (6 bases). The V and J ends lost 4 bases and 2 bases respectively, with 17 bases between them. Germline V lookup: CDR1 SGHRS, CDR2 YFSETQ. This CDR3 has 16 residues. The CDR3: CASSPGKGDFTDTQYF. DNA of the CDR3: TGCGCCAGCAGCCCGGGAAAAGGGGACTTCACAGATACGCAGTATTTT.

This clone was counted between two and nine times. V gene TRBV11-3 combines with J gene TRBJ2-3, with D perhaps matching TRBD1 (6 bases). This CDR3 spans 13 amino acids. CDR1 SGHNT and CDR2 YENEEA come from the germline V gene. The V end lost 4 bases, the J end lost 9 bases, and 14 bases lay between the germline ends. The chain's CDR3 is CASSWGPDSTQYF. The CDR3, as DNA: TGTGCCAGCAGCTGGGGCCCGGACAGCACGCAGTATTTT.

V usage is TRBV15 and J usage is TRBJ1-5; D not resolved. Germline V gene data show CDR1 as LNHNV and CDR2 as YYDKDF (reference sequence). The V and J ends lost 1 base and 4 bases respectively, with 11 bases between them. The CDR3 sequence is 15 residues long. CDR3 nucleotide sequence: TGTGCCACCAGCAGAGGTTCCGGTAAGAATCAGCCCCAGCATTTT. Translated: CATSRGSGKNQPQHF.

The chain has TRBV29-1 and TRBJ2-7; D remains ambiguous. V lost 7 bases and J lost 5, with 12 bases in between. Germline assignment: CDR1 SQVTM and CDR2 ANQGSEA. There are 11 residues in the CDR3. The CDR3 loop reads CSARIGDEQYF. CDR3 in DNA: TGCAGCGCTCGGATTGGGGACGAGCAGTACTTC.

This chain joins TRBV30 and TRBJ2-3; 10 bases line up with TRBD2. CDR3 length equals 14 residues. Germline trimming cut 5 bases from V and 5 bases from J; bases unmatched to any gene: 7. The germline V gene encodes CDR1 GTSNPN and CDR2 SVGIG (reference sequence). CDR3 sequence reads: CAWRLAGALDTQYF. The CDR3, as DNA: TGTGCCTGGCGTCTAGCGGGGGCTCTAGATACGCAGTATTTT.

This chain connects TRBV19 to TRBJ1-1; 8 positions agree with TRBD1. The CDR3 runs 16 residues. V gave up 7 bases and J gave up 0 bases; unmatched junction bases: 10. Germline CDR1 reads LNHDA; CDR2 reads SQIVND (reference sequence). The CDR3 DNA reads as TGTGCCAGTAATCCCGGACAGGGTCGTGTGAACACTGAAGCTTTCTTT. As protein: CASNPGQGRVNTEAFF.

This clone has more than one count but fewer than ten. This chain connects TRBV29-1 to TRBJ1-2; D gene uncertain. Trimming stripped 0 bases from V and 6 bases from J, with 5 bases between. This CDR3 region has 11 residues. Germline V gene sequence: CDR1 SQVTM, CDR2 ANQGSEA. The CDR3, as DNA: TGCAGCGTTGAAGACGGGAATGGCTACACCTTC. It encodes CSVEDGNGYTF. Filled out from reference TRBV29-1 and TRBJ1-2, the complete variable domain reads SAVISQKPSRDICQRGTSLTIQCQVDSQVTMMFWYRQQPGQSLTLIATANQGSEATYESGFVIDKFPISRPNLTFSTLTVSNMSPEDSSIYLCSVEDGNGYTFGSGTRLTVV.

The J gene is TRBJ2-7, the V gene TRBV27; TRBD1 matches 7 bases. Looked up from germline, CDR1 is MNHEY and CDR2 is SMNVEV (reference sequence). This CDR3 contains 15 residues. V shed 6 bases and J 2 bases; nucleotides not matched to a gene: 10. CDR3 bases: TGTGCCAGCAGCCTACAAGGGACAGAGACCTACGAGCAGTACTTC. Residues: CASSLQGTETYEQYF.

The rearrangement links TRBV10-3 to TRBJ1-1; the match to TRBD1 covers 8 bases. This CDR3 spans 14 amino acids. V was pared by 3 bases and J by 1 base, with 1 base of the junction left unmatched. Germline assignment: CDR1 ENHRY and CDR2 SYGVKD. CDR3 coding DNA: TGTGCCATCAGTGATGACAGGGGGAACACTGAAGCTTTCTTT. Protein sequence: CAISDDRGNTEAFF.

The rearrangement links TRBV29-1 to TRBJ1-1; D not certain. CDR1 SQVTM and CDR2 ANQGSEA come from the germline V gene. The CDR3 has 10 residues. In nucleotides, the CDR3 is TGCAGTGCCGGGCCCAGCGAAGCTTTCTTT. Protein: CSAGPSEAFF.

Details on this clone: Other DNA sequences in this specimen translate into the identical CDR3. The chain couples TRBV2 to TRBJ2-7, with no clear D. V was clipped by 5 bases and J by 3 bases, with 8 bases between them. Germline CDR1 reads SNHLY; CDR2 reads FYNNEI. There are 12 residues in the CDR3. CDR3 sequence (DNA): TGTGCCAGCAGTCGGGCTAGCTACGAGCAGTACTTC. Amino acid sequence: CASSRASYEQYF.

In its sample, this clone was seen a few times. V usage is TRBV29-1 and J usage is TRBJ2-1, with D unresolved. Germline V gene data show CDR1 as SQVTM and CDR2 as ANQGSEA. V was shortened by 1 base and J by 4 bases, with 8 bases between the two germline ends. CDR3 length equals 13 residues. CDR3 in DNA: TGCAGCGTTGAAGCGCAGGCATACAATGAGCAGTTCTTC. Its protein product is CSVEAQAYNEQFF.

V and J are TRBV6-5 and TRBJ2-5; D unclear. There are 10 residues in the CDR3. Trimming took 8 bases from V and 6 from J, leaving 7 bases between them. CDR1 is MNHEY and CDR2 is SVGAGI in the germline V gene. In nucleotides, the CDR3 is TGTGCCAGCGGGATGAAGACCCAGTACTTC. This codes for CASGMKTQYF.

This clone was detected once. CDR3 nucleotides: TGTGCCAGCCGGCGGACCTATAATTCACCCCTCCACTTT. It specifies CASRRTYNSPLHF. This chain connects TRBV25-1 to TRBJ1-6, with no clear D. With 8 bases removed from V and 2 bases from J, the gap between germline ends came to 7 bases. This CDR3 has 13 residues. CDR1 MGHDK and CDR2 SYGVNS come from the germline V gene. Variable domain in full (rest from reference TRBV25-1 and TRBJ1-6): EADIYQTPRYLVIGTGKKITLECSQTMGHDKMYWYQQDPGMELHLIHYSYGVNSTEKGDLSSESTVSRIRTEHFPLTLESARPSHTSQYLCASRRTYNSPLHFGNGTRLTVT.

This rearrangement joins TRBV6-5 to TRBJ2-2; unclear D gene. V shed 2 bases and J shed 7 bases, with 17 bases lying between them. Germline CDR1 MNHEY, CDR2 SVGAGI. This CDR3 is built from 16 residues. The CDR3 loop is CASSYVAQARGGELFF. CDR3 DNA sequence: TGTGCCAGCAGTTACGTGGCTCAGGCCCGAGGCGGGGAGCTGTTTTTT.

This clone was found once. The chain couples TRBV6-4 to TRBJ1-1, with D maybe TRBD1 (6 bases). The length of the CDR3 is 13 residues. Germline loops: CDR1 MRHNA, CDR2 SNTAGT. The germline V and J ends were trimmed by 10 bases and 7 bases, with 19 bases remaining between them. The CDR3 coding sequence is TGTGCCACCAAGGGTGAGGGGGGGTGTGAAGCTTTCTTT. Residues: CATKGEGGCEAFF.

J is TRBJ1-6 and V is TRBV21-1. TRBV21-1 is described as a pseudogene. CDR3 length equals 15 residues. CDR3 coding DNA: TGTGCCACCGATATGATCGGAACTTGCCTTTCACCCCTCCACTTT. It yields the protein CATDMIGTCLSPLHF.

The rearrangement links TRBV7-9 to TRBJ1-5; D may be TRBD1 (5 bases). Trimming left V 4 bases short and J 9 bases short, with 10 bases between. There are 12 residues in the CDR3. Germline values: CDR1 SEHNR, CDR2 FQNEAQ (reference sequence). The DNA for the CDR3 is TGTGCCAGCAGCTCCGCAGGGCGGCCCCAGCATTTT. This translates into CASSSAGRPQHF.

The chain carries TRBV11-2 and TRBJ1-2, with D maybe TRBD1 (5 bases). V shed 3 bases and J shed 4 bases, with 15 bases lying between them. In germline, CDR1 is SGHAT, CDR2 FQNNGV. There are 15 residues in the CDR3. CDR3 sequence: CASSFKDSDFYGYTF. In DNA form, the CDR3 reads TGTGCCAGCAGCTTTAAAGACAGTGATTTCTATGGCTACACCTTC.

V is TRBV29-1 and J is TRBJ2-1; 12 nucleotides agree with TRBD2. The CDR3 loop spans 13 amino acids. Trimming cost V 4 bases and J 15 bases; bases outside gene matches: 10. CDR1 is SQVTM and CDR2 is ANQGSEA in the germline V gene. In nucleotides, the CDR3 is TGCAGCGTTGGACTAGCGGGGGCCACTACTCTGTTCTTC. Translation gives CSVGLAGATTLFF.

The chain recombines TRBV7-9 with TRBJ1-1, with 8 bases aligning to TRBD1. Trimming cost V 5 bases and J 0 bases; bases outside gene matches: 8. The length of the CDR3 is 16 residues. Germline V gene lookup returns CDR1 SEHNR and CDR2 FQNEAQ (reference sequence). The chain's CDR3 is CASSRMGQVMNTEAFF. CDR3 in DNA: TGTGCCAGCAGCCGGATGGGACAGGTGATGAACACTGAAGCTTTCTTT.

This clone appeared once. The chain uses TRBV7-8 and TRBJ1-6, with no clear D. The CDR3 is 16 residues long. Germline-derived CDR1 and CDR2 are SGHVS and FQNEAQ. Trimming stripped 5 bases from V and 1 base from J, with 12 bases between. This chain's CDR3 is CASSPSQRSYNSPLHF. The CDR3 coding sequence is TGTGCCAGCAGCCCTAGCCAGAGGTCCTATAATTCACCCCTCCACTTT. The whole variable domain, remainder taken from reference TRBV7-8 and TRBJ1-6, is GAGVSQSPRYKVAKRGQDVALRCDPISGHVSLFWYQQALGQGPEFLTYFQNEAQLDKSGLPSDRFFAERPEGSVSTLKIQRTQQEDSAVYLCASSPSQRSYNSPLHFGNGTRLTVT.

This clone turned up a few times. The chain uses TRBV7-2 and TRBJ2-1; 8 positions match TRBD2. Germline assignment: CDR1 SGHTA and CDR2 FQGNSA. The CDR3 extends over 13 amino acids. Trimming removed 4 bases from V and 14 bases from J; junction bases left unmatched: 10. CDR3 nucleotide sequence: TGTGCCAGCAGCTCGATAGCGGGGCTGGCTGAGTTCTTC. Amino acid sequence: CASSSIAGLAEFF.